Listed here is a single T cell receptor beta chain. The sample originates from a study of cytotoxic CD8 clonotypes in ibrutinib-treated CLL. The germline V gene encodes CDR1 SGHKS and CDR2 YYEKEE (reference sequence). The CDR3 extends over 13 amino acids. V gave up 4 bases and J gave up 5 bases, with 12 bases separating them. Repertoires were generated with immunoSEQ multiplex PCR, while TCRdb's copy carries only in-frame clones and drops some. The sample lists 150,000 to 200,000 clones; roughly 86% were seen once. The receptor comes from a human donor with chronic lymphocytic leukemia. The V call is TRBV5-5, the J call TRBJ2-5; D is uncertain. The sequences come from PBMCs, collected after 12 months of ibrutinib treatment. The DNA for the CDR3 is TGTGCCAGCAGCGGCGGTATGTCCGAGACCCAGTACTTC. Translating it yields CASSGGMSETQYF.